This TCR beta chain was sequenced for a study of cytotoxic CD8 clonotypes in ibrutinib-treated CLL. Findings of the study overall: At ibrutinib response, clonality increased, and at progression it declined back toward baseline.

The table lists this clone with a few counts. Its target is unknown. CDR1 SNHLY and CDR2 FYNNEI come from the germline V gene. Trimming at V came to 6 bases and at J to 7 bases, leaving 1 base not matched to a gene. The CDR3 contains 12 residues. Produced via immunoSEQ multiplex PCR; TCRdb's table is partial and in-frame only. In the table there are roughly 220,000 clones, approximately 70% of which are singletons. This clonotype originated in a human donor with chronic lymphocytic leukemia. V gene TRBV2 combines with J gene TRBJ1-4; the match to TRBD1 covers 8 bases. Source: PBMCs, taken after 12 months of ibrutinib treatment. This chain's CDR3 is CASRGQGEKLFF. For the CDR3, the DNA is TGTGCCAGCAGAGGACAGGGTGAAAAACTGTTTTTT.